Each of the 12 T cell receptor beta chains below was sequenced from the same sample in a study of blood T cell repertoires in COVID-19. Here immunoSEQ multiplex PCR was the method, and the copy in TCRdb shows in-frame clones only, minus some. Among about 160,000 clones listed, 80% were seen once. Sample: PBMCs or T cells enriched from blood (not recorded which). The receptors stem from a woman aged 55-75 years who had recovered from COVID-19.

The rearrangement uses TRBV13 and TRBJ2-5, with a tentative D call TRBD1 (5 bases). Germline loops: CDR1 PRHDT, CDR2 FYEKMQ (reference sequence). This CDR3 comprises 15 residues. Trimming stripped 3 bases from V and 4 bases from J, with 15 bases between. CDR3 residues: CASSFRGSSGETQYF. DNA for the CDR3: TGTGCCAGCAGCTTTAGGGGAAGTAGTGGAGAGACCCAGTACTTC.

This chain links TRBV19 with TRBJ2-7, with D maybe TRBD1 (5 bases). This CDR3 comprises 15 residues. Trimming took off 6 bases at V and 3 bases at J, with 18 bases between the two ends. CDR1 is LNHDA and CDR2 is SQIVND in the germline V gene (reference sequence). The chain's CDR3 is CASSRQSSSHYEQYF. DNA for the CDR3: TGTGCCAGTAGCCGACAGTCCTCCTCTCACTACGAGCAGTACTTC.

V and J are TRBV7-2 and TRBJ2-7; D not certain. The germline V gene encodes CDR1 SGHTA and CDR2 FQGNSA. The ends were cut back, 3 bases at V and 6 bases at J, with 6 bases in the middle. The CDR3 contains 11 residues. CDR3 in amino acids: CASSFLSEQYF. DNA for the CDR3: TGTGCCAGCAGCTTTCTCAGCGAGCAGTACTTC.

J is TRBJ2-7 and V is TRBV30; TRBD2 matches at 8 bases. Germline V gene lookup returns CDR1 GTSNPN and CDR2 SVGIG (reference sequence). The CDR3 sequence is 14 residues long. The V and J ends lost 4 bases and 3 bases, in that order; junction bases with no gene match: 8. CDR3 DNA sequence: TGTGCCTGGATGGGGGCCGGGACTAGCTACGAGCAGTACTTC. This encodes CAWMGAGTSYEQYF.

The genes are TRBV6-5 and TRBJ1-1; no clear D. The germline V gene encodes CDR1 MNHEY and CDR2 SVGAGI. V lost 3 bases and J 4 bases, leaving 12 bases between the germline ends. The CDR3 covers 14 residues. In nucleotides, the CDR3 is TGTGCCAGCAGTTATGCGGGGTCGGGCACTGAAGCTTTCTTT. As protein: CASSYAGSGTEAFF.

The rearrangement uses TRBV10-3 and TRBJ2-7; 10 bases are shared with TRBD1. The CDR3 contains 16 residues. Trimming cost V 5 bases and J 5 bases; bases outside gene matches: 12. Germline V gene lookup returns CDR1 ENHRY and CDR2 SYGVKD. The DNA of the CDR3 is TGTGCCATCAGTCTTACGCGGGACAGGGGAACACACGAGCAGTACTTC. It is translated as CAISLTRDRGTHEQYF.

A remark on this clone: At one of its ends the junction is not consistent with the germline gene, which may arise from a read error. Different DNA sequences within this sample yield the same CDR3. The chain is built from TRBV9 and TRBJ1-1; 7 bases line up with TRBD1. The CDR3 extends over 13 amino acids. The germline gives CDR1 SGDLS, CDR2 YYNGEE. The CDR3 sequence: CASSVQGVGEAFF. CDR3 nucleotides: TGTGCCAGCAGCGTCCAGGGGGTGGGTGAAGCCTTCTTT.

The V gene is TRBV4-1, the J gene TRBJ2-1, with D unclear. V was pared by 0 bases and J by 2 bases, with 8 bases between. Germline CDR1 reads MGHRA; CDR2 reads YSYEKL. This CDR3 region has 15 residues. CDR3 region: CASSQEWAAYNEQFF. DNA of the CDR3: TGCGCCAGCAGCCAAGAATGGGCTGCCTACAATGAGCAGTTCTTC.

The chain carries TRBV7-9 and TRBJ2-3; TRBD2 is a possible D gene (6 bases). V lost 5 bases and J lost 4, with 16 bases in between. The CDR3 covers 15 residues. Per the germline V gene, CDR1 is SEHNR and CDR2 is FQNEAQ (reference sequence). CDR3 nucleotides: TGTGCCAGCAGCCTCGCGGGGCCGCCGCCAGATACGCAGTATTTT. This encodes CASSLAGPPPDTQYF.

The chain carries TRBV2 and TRBJ1-1; D is possibly TRBD1 (6 bases). The CDR3 loop spans 15 amino acids. In germline, CDR1 is SNHLY, CDR2 FYNNEI. The germline V and J ends were trimmed by 5 bases and 0 bases, with 13 bases remaining between them. The chain's CDR3 is CASSPGQWVNTEAFF. The CDR3 region has the DNA TGTGCCAGCAGTCCCGGACAGTGGGTGAACACTGAAGCTTTCTTT.

CDR3 bases: TGTGCCAGCAGAAATACAGGGGCGGCTCAGCCCCAGCATTTT. It is translated as CASRNTGAAQPQHF. V and J are TRBV27 and TRBJ1-5; 7 nucleotides line up with TRBD1. V lost 6 bases, J lost 6 bases, and 8 bases stayed unmatched. The CDR3 is 14 residues long. CDR1 and CDR2 (germline): MNHEY, SMNVEV (reference sequence).

The chain joins TRBV6-5 to TRBJ1-1; D might be TRBD1 (6 bases). This CDR3 is built from 14 residues. Germline V gene data show CDR1 as MNHEY and CDR2 as SVGAGI. V was pared by 0 bases and J by 4 bases, with 9 bases between. The CDR3 DNA reads TGTGCCAGCAGTTACTCGATAGGGGGCACTGAAGCTTTCTTT. Translating gives CASSYSIGGTEAFF.